This T cell receptor beta chain appears in the sequencing data of a study of OX40 agonist ivuxolimab in advanced cancers. This clone was seen a few times. The CDR3 is 13 amino acids. V shed 6 bases, J shed 5 bases, and the junction held 6 bases outside the gene matches. CDR1 SNHLY and CDR2 FYNNEI come from the germline V gene. The repertoire was sequenced with immunoSEQ multiplex PCR; TCRdb's copy has only in-frame clones and lacks some. The repertoire has about 27,000 clones, 65% to 90% of them found once; the top ten carry 48%. The sequence was obtained from an adult with an advanced solid tumor such as melanoma, head and neck, liver or kidney cancer. The starting material was CD4+ or CD8+ T cells sorted from blood, obtained in a trial of the OX40 agonist ivuxolimab. V usage is TRBV2 and J usage is TRBJ1-1, with TRBD1 identical over 7 bases. The CDR3 loop is CASRPTGRTEAFF. The DNA for the CDR3 is TGTGCCAGCAGGCCGACAGGGAGGACTGAAGCTTTCTTT.